Each of the 30 T cell receptor beta chains below was sequenced from the same sample in a study of T cell changes during pregnancy in multiple sclerosis. Sequencing used immunoSEQ multiplex PCR; TCRdb keeps in-frame clones, though not all of them. The sample includes some 100,000 clones, 92% of them seen just once. This specimen consisted of peripheral blood, obtained after pregnancy. These receptors all come from a female donor with multiple sclerosis, enrolled in a pregnancy study.

The CDR3 region has the DNA TGTGCCAGCAGTGACGATCCGGGAATCACAGATACGCAGTATTTT. This codes for CASSDDPGITDTQYF. The genes are TRBV6-4 and TRBJ2-3; maybe TRBD2 (5 bases). Trimming took off 2 bases at V and 2 bases at J, with 11 bases between the two ends. The CDR3 totals 15 residues. The germline gives CDR1 MRHNA, CDR2 SNTAGT.

This chain links TRBV11-3 with TRBJ2-1; 9 bases line up with TRBD2. This CDR3 has 15 amino acids. Trimming removed 5 bases from V and 0 bases from J; junction bases left unmatched: 2. CDR1 is SGHNT, CDR2 YENEEA, per germline. The CDR3 spells CASSLSGSSYNEQFF. In DNA, the CDR3 is TGTGCCAGCAGCCTTAGCGGGAGCTCCTACAATGAGCAGTTCTTC. The whole variable domain, remainder taken from reference TRBV11-3 and TRBJ2-1, is EAGVVQSPRYKIIEKKQPVAFWCNPISGHNTLYWYLQNLGQGPELLIRYENEEAVDDSQLPKDRFSAERLKGVDSTLKIQPAELGDSAVYLCASSLSGSSYNEQFFGPGTRLTVL.

The chain combines TRBV7-9 with TRBJ2-3; 8 nucleotides agree with TRBD1. The CDR3 has 15 residues. Per germline, CDR1 SEHNR and CDR2 FQNEAQ (reference sequence). J lost 6 bases, V lost 5 bases, and 10 bases had no gene match. CDR3 DNA sequence: TGTGCCAGCAGCGGGGGGACAGGCGGCCGGGATACGCAGTATTTT. Its protein product is CASSGGTGGRDTQYF.

The gene calls are TRBV2 and TRBJ2-5; a possible D gene is TRBD2 (6 bases). The CDR3 has 14 amino acids. Germline V gene data show CDR1 as SNHLY and CDR2 as FYNNEI. Trimming pared 6 bases from V and 1 base from J, leaving 12 bases between. CDR3: CASSLGGLQETQYF. DNA for the CDR3: TGTGCCAGCAGCCTCGGGGGACTCCAAGAGACCCAGTACTTC. Full variable domain (outside the CDR3, taken from reference TRBV2 and TRBJ2-5): EPEVTQTPSHQVTQMGQEVILRCVPISNHLYFYWYRQILGQKVEFLVSFYNNEISEKSEIFDDQFSVERPDGSNFTLKIRSTKLEDSAMYFCASSLGGLQETQYFGPGTRLLVL.

V and J are TRBV5-6 and TRBJ2-2; D possibly corresponds to TRBD2 (6 bases). CDR3 length: 17 amino acids. The V end lost 3 bases, the J end lost 5 bases, and 20 bases lay between the germline ends. CDR1 and CDR2 (germline): SGHDT, YYEEEE. CDR3 residues: CASSWPDGGSLTGELFF. The CDR3 bases are TGTGCCAGCAGCTGGCCGGATGGAGGGAGTCTTACCGGGGAGCTGTTTTTT.

The CDR3 DNA is TGCGCCAGCCTTGGGAGGGCAGGAGGGCTCTCTGGAAACACCATATATTTT. It translates to CASLGRAGGLSGNTIYF. The chain recombines TRBV5-1 with TRBJ1-3; D gene unclear. Germline assignment: CDR1 SGHRS and CDR2 YFSETQ. This CDR3 has 17 residues. V shed 7 bases and J shed 0 bases, with 20 bases lying between them.

The chain couples TRBV7-8 to TRBJ1-2; a weak D match, TRBD1 (5 bases). This CDR3 is 16 amino acids long. The germline V gene has CDR1 SGHVS and CDR2 FQNEAQ. The V and J ends lost 5 bases and 2 bases respectively, with 18 bases between them. The CDR3 sequence: CASSPGGSGENYGYTF. In DNA, the CDR3 is TGTGCCAGCAGCCCCGGCGGGTCGGGGGAAAACTATGGCTACACCTTC.

This CDR3 reads CASRLDRDQPQHF. For the CDR3, the DNA is TGTGCCAGCAGACTGGACAGGGATCAGCCCCAGCATTTT. J is TRBJ1-5 and V is TRBV6-1, with 8 bases lining up with TRBD1. CDR1 MNHNS and CDR2 SASEGT come from the germline V gene. The trim removed 6 bases at V and 5 bases at J, leaving 3 bases unmatched. The CDR3 is made up of 13 amino acids.

The chain couples TRBV27 to TRBJ2-5, with D possibly matching TRBD1 (5 bases). The CDR3 sequence is 13 residues long. V lost 2 bases and J lost 4, with 8 bases in between. Germline V gene lookup returns CDR1 MNHEY and CDR2 SMNVEV (reference sequence). The CDR3 DNA reads as TGTGCCAGCAGTTTACGACAGCTAGAGACCCAGTACTTC. Its translation is CASSLRQLETQYF.

The rearrangement uses TRBV29-1 and TRBJ2-7; D is unclear. V lost 5 bases to trimming and J lost 4 bases, with 15 bases between them. The V gene's germline CDR1 is SQVTM and CDR2 ANQGSEA. The CDR3 totals 13 residues. CDR3: CSVLNTVKYEQYF. CDR3 coding DNA: TGCAGCGTTTTGAATACAGTAAAGTACGAGCAGTACTTC.

Here the CDR3 DNA reads TGTGCCAGCTCACCACGACGGGACAGGGGGCCGACTGGAAACACCATATATTTT. Protein: CASSPRRDRGPTGNTIYF. The V gene is TRBV18, the J gene TRBJ1-3; 12 bases are a match to TRBD1. The CDR3 sequence is 18 residues long. Looked up from germline, CDR1 is KGHSH and CDR2 is LQKENI. V lost 1 base, J lost 2 bases, and 6 bases stayed unmatched.

The rearrangement joins TRBV5-6 to TRBJ2-7; D is possibly TRBD2 (6 bases). The germline V gene has CDR1 SGHDT and CDR2 YYEEEE. The CDR3 spans 15 residues. V lost 1 base, J lost 0 bases, and 11 bases lay in between. For the CDR3, the DNA is TGTGCCAGCAGCTTGTACTTGGGGGGCTCCTACGAGCAGTACTTC. This codes for CASSLYLGGSYEQYF.

The V gene is TRBV5-4, the J gene TRBJ1-1; 8 bases align to TRBD1. The CDR3 extends over 14 amino acids. Germline V gives CDR1 SGHNT, CDR2 YYREEE (reference sequence). The V and J ends lost 5 bases and 2 bases, in that order; junction bases with no gene match: 5. As DNA, the CDR3 is TGTGCCAGCAGACAGGGGGGGACTAACACTGAAGCTTTCTTT. Its translation: CASRQGGTNTEAFF.

The sample holds one count of this clone. The chain has TRBV6-6 and TRBJ1-2, with a weak D call TRBD1 (6 bases). This CDR3 is 13 amino acids long. The ends were cut back, 7 bases at V and 7 bases at J, with 16 bases in the middle. The germline V gene encodes CDR1 MNHNY and CDR2 SVGAGI (reference sequence). DNA for the CDR3: TGTGCCAGCACCCCGGGGGGCTGGGGTGGCTACACCTTC. Amino acid sequence: CASTPGGWGGYTF.

The V gene is TRBV6-1, the J gene TRBJ2-1; 7 bases map to TRBD1. The V and J ends lost 5 bases and 8 bases, in that order; junction bases with no gene match: 3. Germline V gene data show CDR1 as MNHNS and CDR2 as SASEGT. The CDR3 length is 12 residues. The DNA of the CDR3 is TGTGCCAGCAGTTTAGACAGGGATGAGCAGTTCTTC. Translated: CASSLDRDEQFF.

The chain links TRBV5-6 to TRBJ2-5; 15 positions agree with TRBD2. J lost 0 bases, V lost 4 bases, and 7 bases had no gene match. CDR3 length equals 18 residues. In germline, CDR1 is SGHDT, CDR2 YYEEEE. This chain's CDR3 is CASSAGLAGGSYQETQYF. For the CDR3, the DNA is TGTGCCAGCAGCGCAGGACTAGCGGGAGGGAGTTACCAAGAGACCCAGTACTTC. Together with reference TRBV5-6 and TRBJ2-5, the CDR3 gives the full variable domain: DAGVTQSPTHLIKTRGQQVTLRCSPKSGHDTVSWYQQALGQGPQFIFQYYEEEERQRGNFPDRFSGHQFPNYSSELNVNALLLGDSALYLCASSAGLAGGSYQETQYFGPGTRLLVL.

J is TRBJ1-2 and V is TRBV7-3, with D tentatively TRBD1 (5 bases). This CDR3 is built from 13 residues. Trimming stripped 2 bases from V and 2 bases from J, with 6 bases between. Germline V lookup: CDR1 SGHTA, CDR2 FQGTGA. As DNA, the CDR3 is TGTGCCAGCAGCTTAGGGGGGAACTATGGCTACACCTTC. As protein: CASSLGGNYGYTF.

The chain employs TRBV28 and TRBJ2-3; 9 bases agree with TRBD2. The germline V gene has CDR1 MDHEN and CDR2 SYDVKM. The ends lost 1 base at V and 2 bases at J; junction bases unmatched: 4. There are 16 residues in the CDR3. CDR3 nucleotides: TGTGCCAGCAGTTTATCTAGCGGGATTTTCACAGATACGCAGTATTTT. Translating gives CASSLSSGIFTDTQYF.

The CDR3 loop is CASSQASGTGGTEAFF. CDR3 in DNA: TGTGCCAGCTCGCAGGCTTCCGGGACAGGGGGGACTGAAGCTTTCTTT. The chain couples TRBV18 to TRBJ1-1; 11 bases map to TRBD1. V was pared by 6 bases and J by 5 bases, with 11 bases of the junction left unmatched. This CDR3 spans 16 amino acids. Germline CDR1 reads KGHSH; CDR2 reads LQKENI.

The chain links TRBV30 to TRBJ2-3, with 12 nucleotides matching TRBD2. This CDR3 spans 15 amino acids. Germline CDR1 reads GTSNPN; CDR2 reads SVGIG (reference sequence). The J segment lost 5 bases and the V segment lost 7 bases, leaving 10 bases of the junction unmatched. The CDR3 loop is CAFGLAGGYKDTQYF. DNA for the CDR3: TGTGCCTTCGGGCTAGCGGGAGGGTATAAAGATACGCAGTATTTT.

The rearrangement links TRBV14 to TRBJ2-2, with D possibly TRBD2 on 5 matching bases. Trimming removed 4 bases at V and 0 bases at J, with 12 bases between. CDR3 size: 16 residues. From germline, CDR1 is SGHDN and CDR2 FVKESK. Here the CDR3 reads CASSPRLRANTGELFF. As DNA, the CDR3 is TGTGCCAGCAGCCCCCGTCTGAGGGCGAACACCGGGGAGCTGTTTTTT.

This clone occurred once. This sequence joins TRBV5-1 and TRBJ1-5; maybe TRBD1 (6 bases). CDR3 length: 15 residues. The ends were cut back, 2 bases at V and 1 base at J, with 10 bases in the middle. Germline V gene lookup returns CDR1 SGHRS and CDR2 YFSETQ. This CDR3 is CASSFTGKSNQPQHF. DNA of the CDR3: TGCGCCAGCAGCTTCACAGGGAAAAGCAATCAGCCCCAGCATTTT. The full variable domain, completed using reference TRBV5-1 and TRBJ1-5, is KAGVTQTPRYLIKTRGQQVTLSCSPISGHRSVSWYQQTPGQGLQFLFEYFSETQRNKGNFPGRFSGRQFSNSRSEMNVSTLELGDSALYLCASSFTGKSNQPQHFGDGTRLSIL.

The chain's CDR3 is CASSEAGTGVTEAFF. The CDR3 region has the DNA TGTGCCAGCAGTGAAGCTGGGACAGGGGTTACTGAAGCTTTCTTT. The chain has TRBV6-1 and TRBJ1-1; TRBD1 matches 10 bases. The V gene end was trimmed by 0 bases and the J gene end by 5 bases; junction bases not matched to a gene: 3. The length of the CDR3 is 15 residues. Germline V gene sequence: CDR1 MNHNS, CDR2 SASEGT.

The chain uses TRBV6-5 and TRBJ1-1, with D perhaps matching TRBD1 (5 bases). Germline CDR1 is MNHEY and CDR2 is SVGAGI. The V and J ends lost 5 bases and 7 bases respectively, with 8 bases between them. CDR3 length: 11 residues. For the CDR3, the DNA is TGTGCCAGCAGTGACAGAAATGAAGCTTTCTTT. It translates to CASSDRNEAFF.

This chain links TRBV7-2 with TRBJ2-1, with TRBD1 matching over 8 bases. The trim removed 5 bases at V and 5 bases at J, leaving 8 bases unmatched. CDR1 and CDR2 (germline): SGHTA, FQGNSA. The CDR3 is made up of 15 amino acids. This chain's CDR3 is CASSVTGAEHNEQFF. The CDR3 coding sequence is TGTGCCAGCAGCGTGACAGGGGCTGAGCACAATGAGCAGTTCTTC.

The chain recombines TRBV15 with TRBJ1-2; D is unresolved. Germline loops: CDR1 LNHNV, CDR2 YYDKDF (reference sequence). The CDR3 length is 12 residues. V was cut by 1 base and J by 7 bases, with 7 bases left in between. The CDR3 loop reads CATSRAVGGYTF. The CDR3 nucleotides read TGTGCCACCAGCAGAGCCGTCGGTGGCTACACCTTC.

V usage is TRBV27 and J usage is TRBJ1-5; D is unclear. The length of the CDR3 is 14 residues. V was shortened by 2 bases and J by 2 bases, with 7 bases between the two germline ends. CDR1 and CDR2 from the germline V gene are MNHEY and SMNVEV (reference sequence). The CDR3 spells CASSLNTGNQPQHF. The CDR3 coding sequence is TGTGCCAGCAGTTTAAACACAGGCAATCAGCCCCAGCATTTT.

V usage is TRBV11-2 and J usage is TRBJ2-7; D is ambiguous. The CDR3 is 14 residues long. V was clipped by 3 bases and J by 9 bases, with 18 bases between them. Germline V gives CDR1 SGHAT, CDR2 FQNNGV. The CDR3 DNA reads TGTGCCAGCAGCTTCGAGACTGCCGCCTTCGGGCAGTACTTC. This gives the protein CASSFETAAFGQYF.

This chain joins TRBV11-2 and TRBJ2-6; TRBD1 might be the D (6 bases). The CDR3 runs to 15 residues. CDR1 and CDR2 from the germline V gene are SGHAT and FQNNGV. The germline V and J ends were trimmed by 5 bases and 3 bases, with 11 bases remaining between them. CDR3 amino acids: CASSLTGLGANVLTF. In DNA form, the CDR3 reads TGTGCCAGCAGCCTTACAGGGCTTGGGGCCAACGTCCTGACTTTC. Full variable domain (remainder filled in from reference TRBV11-2 and TRBJ2-6): EAGVAQSPRYKIIEKRQSVAFWCNPISGHATLYWYQQILGQGPKLLIQFQNNGVVDDSQLPKDRFSAERLKGVDSTLKIQPAKLEDSAVYLCASSLTGLGANVLTFGAGSRLTVL.

This clone was seen a single time. One junction end does not reproduce the germline sequence, and a read error may be involved. The chain carries TRBV7-7 and TRBJ2-5, with D perhaps matching TRBD1 (7 bases). The germline gives CDR1 SSHAT, CDR2 FNYEAQ (reference sequence). CDR3 size: 15 residues. The CDR3 loop reads CASSFSGGTAEVKYF. For the CDR3, the DNA is TGTGCTAGCAGCTTTAGCGGAGGGACAGCCGAAGTCAAGTACTTC.